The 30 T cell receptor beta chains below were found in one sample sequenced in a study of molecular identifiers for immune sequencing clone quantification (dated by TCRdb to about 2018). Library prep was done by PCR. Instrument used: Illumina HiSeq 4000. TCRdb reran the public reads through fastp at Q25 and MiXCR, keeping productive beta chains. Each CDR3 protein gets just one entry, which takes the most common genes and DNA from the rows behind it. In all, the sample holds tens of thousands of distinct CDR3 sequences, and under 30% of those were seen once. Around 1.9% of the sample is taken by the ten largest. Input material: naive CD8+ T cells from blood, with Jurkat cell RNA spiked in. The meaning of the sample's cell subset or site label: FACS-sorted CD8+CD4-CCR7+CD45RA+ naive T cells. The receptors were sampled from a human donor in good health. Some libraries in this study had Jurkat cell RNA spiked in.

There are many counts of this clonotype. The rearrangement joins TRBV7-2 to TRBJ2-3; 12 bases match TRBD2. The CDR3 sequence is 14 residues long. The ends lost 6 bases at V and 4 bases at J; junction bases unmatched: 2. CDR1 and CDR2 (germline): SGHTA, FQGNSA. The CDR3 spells CASSLAGGSDTQYF. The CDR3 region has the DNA TGTGCCAGCAGTCTAGCGGGGGGGTCAGATACGCAGTATTTT.

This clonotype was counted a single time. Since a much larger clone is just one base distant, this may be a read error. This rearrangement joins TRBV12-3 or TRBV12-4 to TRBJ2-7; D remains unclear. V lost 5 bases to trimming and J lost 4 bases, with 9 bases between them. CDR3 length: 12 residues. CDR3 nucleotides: TGTGCCAGCAGTCTCCACTCTTACGAGCAGTACTTC. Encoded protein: CASSLHSYEQYF.

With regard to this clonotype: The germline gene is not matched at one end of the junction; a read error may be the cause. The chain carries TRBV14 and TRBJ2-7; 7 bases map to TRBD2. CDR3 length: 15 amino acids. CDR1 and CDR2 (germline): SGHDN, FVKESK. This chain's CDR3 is CASGQDVAGTDEQYF. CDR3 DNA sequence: TGTGCCAGCGGCCAGGATGTAGCGGGCACCGACGAGCAGTACTTC.

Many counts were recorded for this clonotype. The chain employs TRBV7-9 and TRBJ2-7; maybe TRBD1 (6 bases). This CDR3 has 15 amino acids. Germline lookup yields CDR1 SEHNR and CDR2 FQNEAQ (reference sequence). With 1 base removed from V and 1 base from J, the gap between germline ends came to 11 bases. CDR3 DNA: TGTGCCAGCAGCTTAGTCTTTGACAGGTCCTACGAGCAGTACTTC. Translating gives CASSLVFDRSYEQYF. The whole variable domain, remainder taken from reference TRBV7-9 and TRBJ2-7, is DTGVSQNPRHKITKRGQNVTFRCDPISEHNRLYWYRQTLGQGPEFLTYFQNEAQLEKSRLLSDRFSAERPKGSFSTLEIQRTEQGDSAMYLCASSLVFDRSYEQYFGPGTRLTVT.

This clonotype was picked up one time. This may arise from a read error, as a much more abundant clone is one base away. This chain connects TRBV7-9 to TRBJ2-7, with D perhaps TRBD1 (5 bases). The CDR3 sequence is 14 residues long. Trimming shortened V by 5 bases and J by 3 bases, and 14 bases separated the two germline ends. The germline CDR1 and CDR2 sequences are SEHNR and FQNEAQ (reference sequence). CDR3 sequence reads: CASSAGSTVYEQYF. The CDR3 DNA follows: TGTGCCAGCAGCGCAGGGTCTACGGTCTACGAGCAGTACTTC.

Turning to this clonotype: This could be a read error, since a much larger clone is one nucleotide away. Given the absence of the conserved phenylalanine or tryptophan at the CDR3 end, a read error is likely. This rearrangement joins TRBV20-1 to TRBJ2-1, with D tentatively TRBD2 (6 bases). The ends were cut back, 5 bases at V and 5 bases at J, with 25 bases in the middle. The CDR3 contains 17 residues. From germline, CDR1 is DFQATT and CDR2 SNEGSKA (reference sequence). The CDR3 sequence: CSAFDVGAKRVNNEQFL. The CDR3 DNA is TGCAGTGCTTTCGATGTCGGAGCTAAGCGGGTAAACAATGAGCAGTTCCTC.

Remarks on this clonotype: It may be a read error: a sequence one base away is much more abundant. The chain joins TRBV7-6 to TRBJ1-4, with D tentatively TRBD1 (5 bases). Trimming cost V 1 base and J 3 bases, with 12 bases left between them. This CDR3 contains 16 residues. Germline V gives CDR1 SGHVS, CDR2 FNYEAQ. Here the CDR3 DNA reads TGTGCCAGCAGCTTAGGGACATTTGCAGCTAATGAAAAACTGTTTTTT. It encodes CASSLGTFAANEKLFF.

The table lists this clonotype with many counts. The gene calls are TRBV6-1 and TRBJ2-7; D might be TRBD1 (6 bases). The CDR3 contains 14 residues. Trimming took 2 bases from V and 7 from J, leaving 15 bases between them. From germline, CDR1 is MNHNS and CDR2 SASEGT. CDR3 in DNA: TGTGCCAGCAGTGAAATGAGGGGGTATAGGGAGCAGTACTTC. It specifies CASSEMRGYREQYF.

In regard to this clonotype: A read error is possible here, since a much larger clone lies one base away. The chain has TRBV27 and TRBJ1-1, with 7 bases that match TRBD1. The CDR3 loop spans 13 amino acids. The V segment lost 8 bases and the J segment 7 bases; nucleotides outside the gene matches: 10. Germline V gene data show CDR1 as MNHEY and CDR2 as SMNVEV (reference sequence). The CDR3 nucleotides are TGTGCCAGCGGTCCCCACAGGGGCGGTGAAGCTTTCTTT. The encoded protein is CASGPHRGGEAFF.

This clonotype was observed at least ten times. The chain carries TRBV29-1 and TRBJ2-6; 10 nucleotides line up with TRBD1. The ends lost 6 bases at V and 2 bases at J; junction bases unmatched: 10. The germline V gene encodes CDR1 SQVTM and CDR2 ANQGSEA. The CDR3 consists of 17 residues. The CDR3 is CSVATGGRWTGANVLTF. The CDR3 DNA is TGCAGCGTAGCGACAGGGGGCAGGTGGACTGGGGCCAACGTCCTGACTTTC.

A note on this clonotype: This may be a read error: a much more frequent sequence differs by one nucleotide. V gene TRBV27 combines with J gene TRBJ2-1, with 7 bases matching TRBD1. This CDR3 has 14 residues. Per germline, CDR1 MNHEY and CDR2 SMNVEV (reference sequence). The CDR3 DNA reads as TGTGCCCGCAGTTTCGGAAGCAGGGGGAATGAGCAGTTCTTC. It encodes CARSFGSRGNEQFF.

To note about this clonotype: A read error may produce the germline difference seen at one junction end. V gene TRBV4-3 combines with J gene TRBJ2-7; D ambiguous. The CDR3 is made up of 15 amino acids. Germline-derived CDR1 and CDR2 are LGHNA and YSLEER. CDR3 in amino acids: CASSLATSEPYVQYF. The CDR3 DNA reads TGCGCCAGCAGCCTTGCCACGTCCGAGCCTTACGTGCAGTACTTC.

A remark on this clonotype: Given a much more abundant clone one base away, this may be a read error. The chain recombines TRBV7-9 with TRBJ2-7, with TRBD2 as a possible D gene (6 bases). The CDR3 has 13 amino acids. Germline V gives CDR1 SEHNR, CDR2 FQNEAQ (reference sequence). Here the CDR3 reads CAISGPLTYEQYF. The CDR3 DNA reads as TGTGCCATCAGCGGGCCCCTAACGTACGAGCAGTACTTC.

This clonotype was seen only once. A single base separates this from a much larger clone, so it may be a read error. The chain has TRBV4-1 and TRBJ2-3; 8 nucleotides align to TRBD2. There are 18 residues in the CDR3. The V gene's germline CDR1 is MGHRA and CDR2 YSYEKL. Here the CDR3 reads CTSSQDGYSGGAPDTQYF. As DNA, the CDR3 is TGCACCAGCAGCCAAGATGGCTATTCGGGGGGGGCCCCAGATACGCAGTATTTT.

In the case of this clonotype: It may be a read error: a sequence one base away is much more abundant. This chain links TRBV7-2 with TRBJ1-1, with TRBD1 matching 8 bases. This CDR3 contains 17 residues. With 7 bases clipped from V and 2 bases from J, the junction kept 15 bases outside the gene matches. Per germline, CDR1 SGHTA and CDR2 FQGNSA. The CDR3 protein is CASTPPDRGSVNTEAFF. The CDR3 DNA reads TGTGCCAGCACCCCACCTGACAGGGGTTCGGTAAACACTGAAGCTTTCTTT.

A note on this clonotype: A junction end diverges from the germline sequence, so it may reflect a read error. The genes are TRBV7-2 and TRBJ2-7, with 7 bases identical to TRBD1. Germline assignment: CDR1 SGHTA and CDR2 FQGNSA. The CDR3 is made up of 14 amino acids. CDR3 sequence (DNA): TGTGCCAGCCGCCCGGGACAGATCTCCTACGCGCAGTACTTC. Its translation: CASRPGQISYAQYF.

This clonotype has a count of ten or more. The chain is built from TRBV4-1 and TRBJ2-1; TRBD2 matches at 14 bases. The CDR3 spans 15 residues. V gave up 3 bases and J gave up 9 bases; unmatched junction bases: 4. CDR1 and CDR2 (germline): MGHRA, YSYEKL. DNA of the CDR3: TGCGCCAGCAGCCAGACTAGCGGGGGGGCGAGTGAGCAGTTCTTC. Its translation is CASSQTSGGASEQFF.

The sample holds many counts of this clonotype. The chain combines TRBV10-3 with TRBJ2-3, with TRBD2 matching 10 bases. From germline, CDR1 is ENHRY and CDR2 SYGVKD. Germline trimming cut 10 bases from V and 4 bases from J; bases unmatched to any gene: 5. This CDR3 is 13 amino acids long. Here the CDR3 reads CATHSGGPDTQYF. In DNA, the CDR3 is TGTGCCACACATAGCGGGGGGCCAGATACGCAGTATTTT.

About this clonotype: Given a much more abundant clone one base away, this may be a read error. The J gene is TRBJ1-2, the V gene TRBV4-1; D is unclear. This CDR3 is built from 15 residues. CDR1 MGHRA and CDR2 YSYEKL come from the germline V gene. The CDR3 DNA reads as TGCGCCAGCAGCCAAGATAAAGGCACACTCTATAGCTACACCTTC. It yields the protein CASSQDKGTLYSYTF.

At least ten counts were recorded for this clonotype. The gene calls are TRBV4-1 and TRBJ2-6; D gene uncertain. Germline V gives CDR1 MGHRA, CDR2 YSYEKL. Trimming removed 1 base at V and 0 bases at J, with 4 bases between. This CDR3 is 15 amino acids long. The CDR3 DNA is TGCGCCAGCAGCCAAGTCATCTCTGGGGCCAACGTCCTGACTTTC. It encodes CASSQVISGANVLTF.

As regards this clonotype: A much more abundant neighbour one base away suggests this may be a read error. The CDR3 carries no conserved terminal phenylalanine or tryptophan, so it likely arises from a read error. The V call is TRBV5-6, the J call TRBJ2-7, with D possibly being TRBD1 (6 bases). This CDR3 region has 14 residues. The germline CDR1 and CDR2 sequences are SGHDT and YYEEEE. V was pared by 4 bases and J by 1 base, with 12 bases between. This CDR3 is CASSQRGQSYEQYL. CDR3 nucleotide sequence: TGTGCCAGCAGCCAGAGAGGACAGTCCTACGAGCAGTACCTC.

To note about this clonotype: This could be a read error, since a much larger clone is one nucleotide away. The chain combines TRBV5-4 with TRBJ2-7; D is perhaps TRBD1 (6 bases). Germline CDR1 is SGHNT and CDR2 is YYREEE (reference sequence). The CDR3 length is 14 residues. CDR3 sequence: CARSSRGTSYEQYF. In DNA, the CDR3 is TGTGCCCGCAGCTCGAGGGGGACCTCCTACGAGCAGTACTTC.

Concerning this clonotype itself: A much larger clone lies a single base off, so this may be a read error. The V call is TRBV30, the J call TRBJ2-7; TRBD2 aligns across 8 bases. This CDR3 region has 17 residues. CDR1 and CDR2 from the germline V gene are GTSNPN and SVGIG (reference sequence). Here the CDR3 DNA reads TGTGCCTGGAGTGTACTTAACCGCGGGAGGACTGTCTACGGGCAGTACTTC. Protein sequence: CAWSVLNRGRTVYGQYF.

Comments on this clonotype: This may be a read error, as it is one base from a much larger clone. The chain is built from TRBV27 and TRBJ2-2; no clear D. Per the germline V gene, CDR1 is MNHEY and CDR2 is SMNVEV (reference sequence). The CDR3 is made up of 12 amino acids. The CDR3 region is CAGSFQTGELFF. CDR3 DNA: TGTGCCGGCAGTTTTCAAACCGGGGAGCTGTTTTTT.

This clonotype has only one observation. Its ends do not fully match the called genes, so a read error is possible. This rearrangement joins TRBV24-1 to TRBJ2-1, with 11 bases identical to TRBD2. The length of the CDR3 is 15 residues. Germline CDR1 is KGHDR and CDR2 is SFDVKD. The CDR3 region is CAISDTGLAADEQFF. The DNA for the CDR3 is TGTGCCATCAGTGATACGGGACTAGCGGCGGATGAGCAGTTCTTC.

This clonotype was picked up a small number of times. This CDR3 reads CASSLGRVVLNEQYF. In nucleotides, the CDR3 is TGTGCCAGCAGTTTAGGGAGGGTTGTGCTAAACGAGCAGTACTTC. J is TRBJ2-7 and V is TRBV12-3 or TRBV12-4, with a weak D call TRBD2 (6 bases). The CDR3 totals 15 residues. The germline V and J ends were trimmed by 1 base and 5 bases, with 15 bases remaining between them.

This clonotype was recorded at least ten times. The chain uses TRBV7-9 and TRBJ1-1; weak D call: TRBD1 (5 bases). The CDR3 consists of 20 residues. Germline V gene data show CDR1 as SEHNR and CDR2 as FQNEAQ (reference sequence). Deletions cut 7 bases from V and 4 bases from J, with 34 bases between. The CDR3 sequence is CASNLYTQAGMFFAGTEAFF. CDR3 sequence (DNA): TGTGCCAGCAACCTCTACACCCAGGCAGGGATGTTCTTTGCTGGCACTGAAGCTTTCTTT.

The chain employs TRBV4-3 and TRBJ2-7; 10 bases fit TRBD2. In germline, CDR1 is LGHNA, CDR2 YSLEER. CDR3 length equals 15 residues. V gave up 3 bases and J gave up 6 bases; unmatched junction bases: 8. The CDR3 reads CASSQGTSEIPEQYF. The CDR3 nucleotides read TGCGCCAGCAGCCAGGGGACTAGCGAGATTCCCGAGCAGTACTTC.

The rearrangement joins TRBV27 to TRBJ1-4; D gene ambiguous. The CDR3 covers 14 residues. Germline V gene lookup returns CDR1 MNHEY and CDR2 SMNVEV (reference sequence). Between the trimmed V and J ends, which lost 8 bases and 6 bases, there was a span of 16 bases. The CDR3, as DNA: TGTGCCAGCTCCCAGATGTCCGGAGATGAAAAACTGTTTTTT. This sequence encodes CASSQMSGDEKLFF.

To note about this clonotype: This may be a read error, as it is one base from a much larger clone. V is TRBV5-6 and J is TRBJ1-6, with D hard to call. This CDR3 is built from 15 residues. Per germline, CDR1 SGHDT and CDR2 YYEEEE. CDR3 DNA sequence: TGTGCCAGCAGCTTGGGTTACAACTATAATCCACCCCTCCACTTT. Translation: CASSLGYNYNPPLHF.